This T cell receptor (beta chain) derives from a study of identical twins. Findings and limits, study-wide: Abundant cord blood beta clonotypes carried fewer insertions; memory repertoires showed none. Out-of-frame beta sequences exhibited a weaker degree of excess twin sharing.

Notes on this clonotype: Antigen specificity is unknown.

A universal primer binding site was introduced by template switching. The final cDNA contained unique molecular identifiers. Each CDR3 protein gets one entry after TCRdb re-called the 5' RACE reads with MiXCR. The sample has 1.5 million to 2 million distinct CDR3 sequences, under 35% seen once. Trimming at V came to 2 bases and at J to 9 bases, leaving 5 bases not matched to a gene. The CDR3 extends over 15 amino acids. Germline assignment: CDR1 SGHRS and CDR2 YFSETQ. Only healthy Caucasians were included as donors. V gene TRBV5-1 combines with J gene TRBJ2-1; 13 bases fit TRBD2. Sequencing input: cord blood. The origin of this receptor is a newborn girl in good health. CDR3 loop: CASSLGTSGETEQFF. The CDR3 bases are TGCGCCAGCAGCTTAGGGACTAGCGGGGAAACTGAGCAGTTCTTC.